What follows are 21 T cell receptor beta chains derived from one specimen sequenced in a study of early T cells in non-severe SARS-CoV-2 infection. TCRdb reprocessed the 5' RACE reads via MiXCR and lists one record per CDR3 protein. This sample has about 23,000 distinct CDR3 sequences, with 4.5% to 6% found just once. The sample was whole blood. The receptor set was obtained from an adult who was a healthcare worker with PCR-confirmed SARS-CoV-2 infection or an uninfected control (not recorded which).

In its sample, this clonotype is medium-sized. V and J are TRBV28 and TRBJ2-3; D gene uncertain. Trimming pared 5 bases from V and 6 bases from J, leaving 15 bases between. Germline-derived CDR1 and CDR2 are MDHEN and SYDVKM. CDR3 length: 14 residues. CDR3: CASSQMSTPDTQYF. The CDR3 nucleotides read TGTGCCAGCAGTCAGATGTCGACCCCCGATACGCAGTATTTT.

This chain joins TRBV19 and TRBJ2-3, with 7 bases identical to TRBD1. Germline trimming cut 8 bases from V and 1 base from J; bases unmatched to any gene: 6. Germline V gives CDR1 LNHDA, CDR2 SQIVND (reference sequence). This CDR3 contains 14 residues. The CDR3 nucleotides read TGTGCCAGTGGGCAGGGGGATCGCACAGATACGCAGTATTTT. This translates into CASGQGDRTDTQYF. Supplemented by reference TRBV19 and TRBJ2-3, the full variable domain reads DGGITQSPKYLFRKEGQNVTLSCEQNLNHDAMYWYRQDPGQGLRLIYYSQIVNDFQKGDIAEGYSVSREKKESFPLTVTSAQKNPTAFYLCASGQGDRTDTQYFGPGTRLTVL.

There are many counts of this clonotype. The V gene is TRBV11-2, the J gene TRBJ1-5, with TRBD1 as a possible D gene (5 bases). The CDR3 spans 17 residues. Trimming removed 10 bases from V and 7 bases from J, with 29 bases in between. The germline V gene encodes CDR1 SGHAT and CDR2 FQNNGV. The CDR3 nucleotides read TGTGCCAACCAAGCTTACCAGGGCAATATCCTACTCCAGCCCCAGCATTTT. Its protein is CANQAYQGNILLQPQHF.

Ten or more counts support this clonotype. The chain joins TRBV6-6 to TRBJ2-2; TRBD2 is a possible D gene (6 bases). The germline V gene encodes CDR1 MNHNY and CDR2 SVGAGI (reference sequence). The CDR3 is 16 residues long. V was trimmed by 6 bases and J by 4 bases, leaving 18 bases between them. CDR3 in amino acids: CASREGRDVSTGELFF. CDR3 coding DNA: TGTGCCAGCAGGGAGGGACGGGACGTTTCCACCGGGGAGCTGTTTTTT.

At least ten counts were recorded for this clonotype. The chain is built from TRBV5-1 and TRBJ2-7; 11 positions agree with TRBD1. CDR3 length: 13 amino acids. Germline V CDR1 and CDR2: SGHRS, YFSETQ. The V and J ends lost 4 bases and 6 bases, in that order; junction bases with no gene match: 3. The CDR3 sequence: CASSMGTGGEQYF. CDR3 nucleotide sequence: TGCGCCAGCAGCATGGGGACAGGGGGCGAGCAGTACTTC.

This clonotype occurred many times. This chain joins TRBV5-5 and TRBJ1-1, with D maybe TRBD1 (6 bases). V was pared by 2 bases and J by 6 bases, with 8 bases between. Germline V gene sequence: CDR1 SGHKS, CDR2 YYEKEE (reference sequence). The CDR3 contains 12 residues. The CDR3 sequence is CASSLQGPEAFF. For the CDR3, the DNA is TGTGCCAGCAGCTTACAGGGCCCTGAAGCTTTCTTT.

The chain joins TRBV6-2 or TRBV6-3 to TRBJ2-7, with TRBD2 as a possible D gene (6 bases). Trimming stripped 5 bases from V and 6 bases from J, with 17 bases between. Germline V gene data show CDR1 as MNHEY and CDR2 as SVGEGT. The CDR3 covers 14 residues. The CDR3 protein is CASSLLGGSGEQYF. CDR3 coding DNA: TGTGCCAGCAGTCTCCTGGGGGGTTCGGGCGAGCAGTACTTC.

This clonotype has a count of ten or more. The CDR3 is CASKLPGQPNTGELFF. DNA for the CDR3: TGCGCCAGCAAACTCCCGGGACAACCGAACACCGGGGAGCTGTTTTTT. The chain has TRBV5-1 and TRBJ2-2, with D possibly matching TRBD1 (6 bases). The CDR3 sequence is 16 residues long. The V end lost 6 bases, the J end lost 0 bases, and 15 bases lay between the germline ends. CDR1 is SGHRS, CDR2 YFSETQ, per germline.

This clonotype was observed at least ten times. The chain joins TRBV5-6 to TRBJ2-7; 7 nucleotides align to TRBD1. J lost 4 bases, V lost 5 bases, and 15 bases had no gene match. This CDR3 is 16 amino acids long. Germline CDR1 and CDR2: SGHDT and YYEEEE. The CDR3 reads CASSLIGGRVSYEQYF. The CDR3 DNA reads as TGTGCCAGCAGTCTGATAGGGGGCAGGGTCTCATACGAGCAGTACTTC. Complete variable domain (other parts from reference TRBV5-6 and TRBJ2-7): DAGVTQSPTHLIKTRGQQVTLRCSPKSGHDTVSWYQQALGQGPQFIFQYYEEEERQRGNFPDRFSGHQFPNYSSELNVNALLLGDSALYLCASSLIGGRVSYEQYFGPGTRLTVT.

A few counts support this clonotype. CDR3 loop: CSARDSGVYTYEQYF. The CDR3 coding sequence is TGCAGTGCTAGAGATTCGGGGGTGTATACCTACGAGCAGTACTTC. This chain uses TRBV20-1 with TRBJ2-7; possible D gene TRBD2, 6 bases. This CDR3 comprises 15 residues. V lost 0 bases and J lost 2, with 14 bases in between. Germline V gene lookup returns CDR1 DFQATT and CDR2 SNEGSKA (reference sequence).

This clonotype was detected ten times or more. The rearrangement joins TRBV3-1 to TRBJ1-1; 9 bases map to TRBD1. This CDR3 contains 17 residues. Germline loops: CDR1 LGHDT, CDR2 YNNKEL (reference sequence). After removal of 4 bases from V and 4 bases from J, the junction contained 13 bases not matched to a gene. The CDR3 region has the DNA TGTGCCAGCAGCCCCTCTCTCCGTGGACAGGGGAGCACTGAAGCTTTCTTT. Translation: CASSPSLRGQGSTEAFF.

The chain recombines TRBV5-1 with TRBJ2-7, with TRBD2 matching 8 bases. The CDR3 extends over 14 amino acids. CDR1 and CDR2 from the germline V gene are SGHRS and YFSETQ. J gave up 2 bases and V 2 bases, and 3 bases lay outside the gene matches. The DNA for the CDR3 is TGCGCCAGCAGCTTAGGCGGGGGGACCTACGAGCAGTACTTC. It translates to CASSLGGGTYEQYF. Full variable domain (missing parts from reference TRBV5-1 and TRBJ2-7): KAGVTQTPRYLIKTRGQQVTLSCSPISGHRSVSWYQQTPGQGLQFLFEYFSETQRNKGNFPGRFSGRQFSNSRSEMNVSTLELGDSALYLCASSLGGGTYEQYFGPGTRLTVT.

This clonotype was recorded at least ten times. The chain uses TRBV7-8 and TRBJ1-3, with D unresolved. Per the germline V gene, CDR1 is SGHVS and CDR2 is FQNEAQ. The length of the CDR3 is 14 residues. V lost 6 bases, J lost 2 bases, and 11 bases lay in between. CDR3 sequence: CASRPGPAGNTIYF. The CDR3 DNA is TGTGCCAGCAGGCCAGGACCAGCTGGAAACACCATATATTTT.

This CDR3 is CASSLVTEYNEQFF. CDR3 coding DNA: TGTGCCAGCAGCTTAGTGACAGAATACAATGAGCAGTTCTTC. The rearrangement joins TRBV13 to TRBJ2-1; maybe TRBD1 (5 bases). Trimming left V 1 base short and J 4 bases short, with 8 bases between. The CDR3 sequence is 14 residues long. Germline assignment: CDR1 PRHDT and CDR2 FYEKMQ (reference sequence).

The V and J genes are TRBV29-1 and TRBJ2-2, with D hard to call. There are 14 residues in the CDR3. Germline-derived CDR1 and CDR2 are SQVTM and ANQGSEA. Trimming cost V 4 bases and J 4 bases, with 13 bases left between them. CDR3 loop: CSVVAQVTTGELFF. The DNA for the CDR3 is TGCAGCGTTGTTGCGCAGGTCACCACCGGGGAGCTGTTTTTT.

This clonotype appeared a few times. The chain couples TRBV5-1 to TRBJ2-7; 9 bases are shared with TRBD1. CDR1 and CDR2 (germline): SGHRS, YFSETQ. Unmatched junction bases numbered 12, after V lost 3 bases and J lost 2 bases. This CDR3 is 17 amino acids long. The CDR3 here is CASSSVQGAVQPYEQYF. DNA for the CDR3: TGCGCCAGCAGCTCCGTACAGGGGGCGGTGCAACCCTACGAGCAGTACTTC.

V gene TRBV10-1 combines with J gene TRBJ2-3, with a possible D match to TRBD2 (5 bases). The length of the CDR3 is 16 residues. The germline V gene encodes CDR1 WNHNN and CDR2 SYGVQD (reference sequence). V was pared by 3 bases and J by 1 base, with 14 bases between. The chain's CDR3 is CASSDSDGGRTDTQYF. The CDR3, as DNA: TGCGCCAGCAGTGACTCGGACGGAGGCCGCACAGATACGCAGTATTTT.

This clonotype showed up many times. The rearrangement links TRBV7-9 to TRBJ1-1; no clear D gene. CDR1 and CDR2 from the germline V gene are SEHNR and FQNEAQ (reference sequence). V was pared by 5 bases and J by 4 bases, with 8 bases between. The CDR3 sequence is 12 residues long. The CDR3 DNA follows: TGTGCCAGCAGCACCCCGGGCACTGAAGCTTTCTTT. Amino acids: CASSTPGTEAFF.

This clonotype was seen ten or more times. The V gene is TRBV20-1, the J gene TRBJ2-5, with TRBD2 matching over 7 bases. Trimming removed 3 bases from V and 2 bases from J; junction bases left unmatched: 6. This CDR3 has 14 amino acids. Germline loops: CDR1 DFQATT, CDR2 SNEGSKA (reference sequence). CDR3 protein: CSARPAGKQETQYF. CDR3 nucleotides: TGCAGTGCTAGGCCAGCGGGGAAGCAAGAGACCCAGTACTTC.

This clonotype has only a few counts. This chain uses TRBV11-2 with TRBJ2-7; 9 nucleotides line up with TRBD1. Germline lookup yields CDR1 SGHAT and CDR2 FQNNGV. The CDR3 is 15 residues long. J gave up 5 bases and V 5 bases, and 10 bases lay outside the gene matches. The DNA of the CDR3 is TGTGCCAGCAGCCAAACAGTACAGGGGGCAGACGAGCAGTACTTC. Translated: CASSQTVQGADEQYF.

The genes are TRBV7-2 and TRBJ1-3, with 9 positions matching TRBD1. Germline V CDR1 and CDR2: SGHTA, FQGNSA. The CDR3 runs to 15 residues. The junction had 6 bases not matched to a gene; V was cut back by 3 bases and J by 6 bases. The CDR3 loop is CASSFGTGTENTIYF. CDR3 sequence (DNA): TGTGCCAGCAGCTTCGGGACAGGGACTGAAAACACCATATATTTT.